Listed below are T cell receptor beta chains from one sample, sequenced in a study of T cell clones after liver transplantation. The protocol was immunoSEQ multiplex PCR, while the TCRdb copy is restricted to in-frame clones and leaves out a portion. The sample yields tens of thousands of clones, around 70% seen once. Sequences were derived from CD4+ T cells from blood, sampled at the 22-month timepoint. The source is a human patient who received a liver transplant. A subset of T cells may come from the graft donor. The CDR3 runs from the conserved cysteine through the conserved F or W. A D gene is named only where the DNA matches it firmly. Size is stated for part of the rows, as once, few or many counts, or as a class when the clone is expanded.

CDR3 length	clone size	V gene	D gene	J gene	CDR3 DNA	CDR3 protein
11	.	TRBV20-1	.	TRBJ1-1	TGCAGTTGTTACAGGGCAGGGGAAGCTTTCTTT	CSCYRAGEAFF
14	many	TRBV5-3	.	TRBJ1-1	TGTGCCAGAAGCTTGTGGCAGGGGAACACTGAAGCTTTCTTT	CARSLWQGNTEAFF
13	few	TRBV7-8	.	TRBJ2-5	TGTGCCAGCTTTCAGGACTTGGGGGAGACCCAGTACTTC	CASFQDLGETQYF
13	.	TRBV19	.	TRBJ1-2	TGTGCCAGTACCCCCGGGGCAGGTCCTGGCTACACCTTC	CASTPGAGPGYTF
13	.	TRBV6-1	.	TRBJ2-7	TGTGCCAGCAGTGACCCTTTTGCCTACGAGCAGTACTTC	CASSDPFAYEQYF
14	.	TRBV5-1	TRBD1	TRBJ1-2	TGCGCCAGCAGCTTAGAACAGGGGGGGAGAGGCTACACCTTC	CASSLEQGGRGYTF
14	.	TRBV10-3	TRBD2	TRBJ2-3	TGTGCCATCAGGGGACTAGCGGGGGCGGAGACGCAGTATTTT	CAIRGLAGAETQYF
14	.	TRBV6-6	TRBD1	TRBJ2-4	TGTGCCAGCTGCCTCGGACAGGGGGCTAACATTCAGTACTTC	CASCLGQGANIQYF
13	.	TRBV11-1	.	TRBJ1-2	TGTGCCAGCAGCTTCGCAGAAAACTATGGCTACACCTTC	CASSFAENYGYTF
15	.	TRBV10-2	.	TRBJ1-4	TGCGCCAGCACTTCAACCCGAGGGCTTGGGGAAAAACTGTTTTTT	CASTSTRGLGEKLFF
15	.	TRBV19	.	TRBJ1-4	TGTGCCAGTAGTATGGACAGCACGGAGTATGAAAAACTGTTTTTT	CASSMDSTEYEKLFF
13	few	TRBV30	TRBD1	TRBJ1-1	TGTGCCTGGACTCGACAGGGGAACACTGAAGCTTTCTTT	CAWTRQGNTEAFF
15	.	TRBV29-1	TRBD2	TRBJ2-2	TGCAGCGTTGAGGAGGCTAGCGGGGACACCGGGGAGCTGTTTTTT	CSVEEASGDTGELFF
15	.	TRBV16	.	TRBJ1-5	TGTGCCAGCAGCCAGGAAGGCAGACTTAATCAGCCCCAGCATTTT	CASSQEGRLNQPQHF
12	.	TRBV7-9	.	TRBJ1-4	TGTGCCAGCGGGCCAGGGGATGAAAAACTGTTTTTT	CASGPGDEKLFF
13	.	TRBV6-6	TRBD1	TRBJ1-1	TGTGCCAGCAGCCTTGCCGGACAGGAGGAAGCTTTCTTT	CASSLAGQEEAFF
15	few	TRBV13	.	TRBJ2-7	TGTGCCAGCAGCCCAACCCTCGACAGGACCCCCGAGCAGTACTTC	CASSPTLDRTPEQYF
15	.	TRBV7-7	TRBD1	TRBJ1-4	TGTGCCAGCAGCCCCGACAGGGGCACTAATGAAAAACTGTTTTTT	CASSPDRGTNEKLFF
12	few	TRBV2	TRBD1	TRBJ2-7	TGTGCCAGCAGAGCAGGGGGCGACGAGCAGTACTTC	CASRAGGDEQYF
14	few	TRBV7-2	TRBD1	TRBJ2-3	TGTGCCAGCAGCCCTGGACAGGGGACAGATACGCAGTATTTT	CASSPGQGTDTQYF
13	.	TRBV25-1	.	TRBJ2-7	TGTGCCAGCAGTGAGGCAGCATCCTACGAGCAGTACTTC	CASSEAASYEQYF
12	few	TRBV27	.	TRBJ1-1	TGTGCCAGTCTATCCAAGAACACTGAAGCTTTCTTT	CASLSKNTEAFF
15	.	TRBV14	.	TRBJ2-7	TGTGCCAGCAGCCGAACTTGGGGGCTGAGTAACGAGCAGTACTTC	CASSRTWGLSNEQYF
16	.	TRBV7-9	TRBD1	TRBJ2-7	TGTGCCAGCAGCTTAGCGGTAACAGGGGCCGCCTACGAGCAGTACTTC	CASSLAVTGAAYEQYF